The clone carrying this T cell receptor (beta chain) occurred a few times. Its antigen remains unknown. Replacement immunoglobulin had been given to every CVID subject for at least one year. The data are from a study of T cell clonality in common variable immunodeficiency. Control and CVID samples contributed equal amounts of genomic DNA. The assay was immunoSEQ multiplex PCR, and TCRdb's table has in-frame clones only and misses some. Singletons are absent from the sample, which has 30,000 to 35,000 clones. Overall study results and limits: CVID subjects shared fewer TCRbeta clones than healthy controls did. Common variable immunodeficiency TCR beta sequences reportedly had fewer deletions and N-nucleotide insertions. What drives increased CVID clonality needs T cell subpopulation sequencing.

Sequencing was done on a sample of peripheral blood mononuclear cells. The clonotype was recovered from a human donor with common variable immunodeficiency.

The part of the CDR3 DNA that was read is TGTGCCAGCAGCCCAAGCGGGAGGCCGGGGAATGAG. Amino acid sequence: CASSPSGRPGNE. The whole CDR3 protein is CASSPSGRPGNEQFF. This chain connects TRBV7-6 to TRBJ2-1; 9 nucleotides align to TRBD2. The sequenced fragment ends 3 residues before the CDR3 boundary, so the rest is inferred from the germline J gene. V trimming: 5 bases; J trimming: 7 bases; junction bases outside the gene matches: 9. In germline, CDR1 is SGHVS, CDR2 FNYEAQ. The CDR3 length is 15 residues.